This passage covers 14 T cell receptor beta chains from one sample sequenced in a study of OX40 agonist ivuxolimab in advanced cancers. The repertoire was sequenced with immunoSEQ multiplex PCR; TCRdb's copy has only in-frame clones and lacks some. Of 55,000 to 65,000 clones listed, approximately 77% are singletons. The starting material was CD4+ or CD8+ T cells sorted from blood, obtained in a trial of the OX40 agonist ivuxolimab. The receptors stem from an adult with an advanced solid tumor such as melanoma, head and neck, liver or kidney cancer.

The genes are TRBV18 and TRBJ2-7; the match to TRBD2 covers 8 bases. The V gene's germline CDR1 is KGHSH and CDR2 LQKENI. The CDR3 totals 17 residues. Trimming cost V 0 bases and J 4 bases; bases outside gene matches: 11. This CDR3 is CASSPPGLSGRQYEQYF. The CDR3 nucleotides read TGTGCCAGCTCACCACCCGGACTAAGCGGGAGACAGTACGAGCAGTACTTC.

This chain joins TRBV11-1 and TRBJ2-1; possibly TRBD1 for D (6 bases). This CDR3 spans 15 amino acids. The germline CDR1 and CDR2 sequences are SGHAT and FQDESV (reference sequence). Trimming shortened V by 5 bases and J by 8 bases, and 19 bases separated the two germline ends. The CDR3 region has the DNA TGTGCCAGCAGCCCTCGACAGGCCGAGAGACATGAGCAGTTCTTC. It translates to CASSPRQAERHEQFF.

On this clone itself: A junction end diverges from the germline sequence, so it may reflect a read error. The rearrangement uses TRBV7-7 and TRBJ1-2, with TRBD1 identical over 9 bases. The CDR3 extends over 15 amino acids. Per germline, CDR1 SSHAT and CDR2 FNYEAQ (reference sequence). CDR3 region: CASSSTGGAQDGYTF. As DNA, the CDR3 is TGTGCTAGCAGCTCTACAGGGGGCGCACAGGATGGCTACACCTTC.

This clone has just a few counts. This CDR3 reads CASSLGRHYGYTF. CDR3 nucleotide sequence: TGTGCCAGCAGTTTAGGACGGCACTATGGCTACACCTTC. The chain combines TRBV28 with TRBJ1-2, with D uncertain. The CDR3 covers 13 residues. The germline V and J ends were trimmed by 2 bases and 3 bases, with 7 bases remaining between them. Germline V gene data show CDR1 as MDHEN and CDR2 as SYDVKM.

The J gene is TRBJ1-1, the V gene TRBV5-1; D gene uncertain. Germline V gene data show CDR1 as SGHRS and CDR2 as YFSETQ. Trimming cost V 2 bases and J 4 bases, with 9 bases left between them. CDR3 size: 13 residues. CDR3 coding DNA: TGCGCCAGCAGCTTTCTAAGCGGCACTGAAGCTTTCTTT. Encoded protein: CASSFLSGTEAFF. The variable domain in full, completed from reference TRBV5-1 and TRBJ1-1, reads KAGVTQTPRYLIKTRGQQVTLSCSPISGHRSVSWYQQTPGQGLQFLFEYFSETQRNKGNFPGRFSGRQFSNSRSEMNVSTLELGDSALYLCASSFLSGTEAFFGQGTRLTVV.

The chain is built from TRBV7-2 and TRBJ2-1; unclear D gene. This CDR3 comprises 13 residues. Germline V CDR1 and CDR2: SGHTA, FQGNSA. Trimming shortened V by 2 bases and J by 5 bases, and 7 bases separated the two germline ends. CDR3 residues: CASSLMADNEQFF. CDR3 nucleotides: TGTGCCAGCAGCTTAATGGCGGACAATGAGCAGTTCTTC.

The genes are TRBV10-3 and TRBJ1-2; 8 nucleotides line up with TRBD1. Germline CDR1 ENHRY, CDR2 SYGVKD. CDR3 length: 13 residues. The V segment lost 3 bases and the J segment 6 bases; nucleotides outside the gene matches: 3. CDR3 bases: TGTGCCATCAGTGAAGACAGGGGAGATGGCTACACCTTC. Residues: CAISEDRGDGYTF.

The genes are TRBV30 and TRBJ2-4; no clear D gene. Germline V lookup: CDR1 GTSNPN, CDR2 SVGIG (reference sequence). Trimming cost V 1 base and J 4 bases, with 11 bases left between them. CDR3 length equals 14 residues. This chain's CDR3 is CAWSDGRVKNIQYF. CDR3 nucleotides: TGTGCCTGGAGTGACGGAAGGGTAAAAAACATTCAGTACTTC.

J is TRBJ1-2 and V is TRBV4-2; a possible D gene is TRBD1 (5 bases). Trimming pared 1 base from V and 8 bases from J, leaving 14 bases between. Per the germline V gene, CDR1 is LGHNA and CDR2 is YNFKEQ. The CDR3 covers 14 residues. CDR3 sequence (DNA): TGTGCCAGCAGCCAAGGGCGGGCTGGGGGAGGCTACACCTTC. Its translation is CASSQGRAGGGYTF.

The gene calls are TRBV7-2 and TRBJ1-5; 10 bases are a match to TRBD1. The trim removed 5 bases at V and 6 bases at J, leaving 4 bases unmatched. The CDR3 contains 14 residues. Germline V CDR1 and CDR2: SGHTA, FQGNSA. This CDR3 reads CASSLTGGVQPQHF. In DNA form, the CDR3 reads TGTGCCAGCAGCCTGACAGGGGGCGTTCAGCCCCAGCATTTT.

The rearrangement joins TRBV6-6 to TRBJ1-5, with D possibly matching TRBD1 (5 bases). This CDR3 spans 12 amino acids. Germline loops: CDR1 MNHNY, CDR2 SVGAGI (reference sequence). V lost 10 bases and J lost 6, with 13 bases in between. The CDR3 here is CATGTATQPQHF. The CDR3, as DNA: TGTGCCACCGGGACGGCAACTCAGCCCCAGCATTTT.

This clone was picked up one time. This chain joins TRBV2 and TRBJ1-1; the match to TRBD1 covers 8 bases. Trimming cost V 6 bases and J 3 bases; bases outside gene matches: 6. Germline values: CDR1 SNHLY, CDR2 FYNNEI. This CDR3 is built from 14 residues. The CDR3, as DNA: TGTGCCAGCAGCGCCGACAGGGGTGACACTGAAGCTTTCTTT. This encodes CASSADRGDTEAFF. Combining the CDR3 with reference TRBV2 and TRBJ1-1 gives the whole variable domain EPEVTQTPSHQVTQMGQEVILRCVPISNHLYFYWYRQILGQKVEFLVSFYNNEISEKSEIFDDQFSVERPDGSNFTLKIRSTKLEDSAMYFCASSADRGDTEAFFGQGTRLTVV.

J is TRBJ2-3 and V is TRBV7-2; D is uncertain. The CDR3 covers 16 residues. Germline-derived CDR1 and CDR2 are SGHTA and FQGNSA. The ends were cut back, 5 bases at V and 0 bases at J, with 15 bases in the middle. This CDR3 is CASSAESPQSTDTQYF. The CDR3 DNA reads as TGTGCCAGCAGCGCGGAGTCTCCCCAAAGCACAGATACGCAGTATTTT. Together with reference TRBV7-2 and TRBJ2-3, the CDR3 gives the full variable domain: GAGVSQSPSNKVTEKGKDVELRCDPISGHTALYWYRQSLGQGLEFLIYFQGNSAPDKSGLPSDRFSAERTGGSVSTLTIQRTQQEDSAVYLCASSAESPQSTDTQYFGPGTRLTVL.

The CDR3 DNA is TGTGCCGCCCGGACCGGGCTGTACAATGAGCAGTTCTTC. It specifies CAARTGLYNEQFF. The V and J genes are TRBV2 and TRBJ2-1; D gene ambiguous. Trimming pared 11 bases from V and 4 bases from J, leaving 15 bases between. The CDR3 sequence is 13 residues long. Germline-derived CDR1 and CDR2 are SNHLY and FYNNEI.